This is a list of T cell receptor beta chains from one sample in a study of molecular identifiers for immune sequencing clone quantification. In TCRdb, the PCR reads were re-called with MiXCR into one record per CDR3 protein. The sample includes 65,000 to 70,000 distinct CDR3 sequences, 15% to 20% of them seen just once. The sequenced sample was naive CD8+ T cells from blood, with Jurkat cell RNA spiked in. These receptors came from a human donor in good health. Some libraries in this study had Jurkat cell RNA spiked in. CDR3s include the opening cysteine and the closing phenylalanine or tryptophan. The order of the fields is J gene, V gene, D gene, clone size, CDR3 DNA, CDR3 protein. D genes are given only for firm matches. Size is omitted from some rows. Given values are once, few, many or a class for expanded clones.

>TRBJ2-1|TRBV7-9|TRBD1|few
TGTGCCAGCAGTTCGACAGGGATCAATGAGCAGTTCTTC
CASSSTGINEQFF
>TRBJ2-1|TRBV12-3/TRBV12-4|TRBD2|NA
TGTGCCAGCAGATGGGGACTAGCGGGAGAATCTGAGCAGTTCTTC
CASRWGLAGESEQFF
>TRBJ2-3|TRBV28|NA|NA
TGTGCCAGCAGTCTAGCTAGGGGCACAGATACGCAGTATTTT
CASSLARGTDTQYF
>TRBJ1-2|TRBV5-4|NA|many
TGTGCCAGCGCTGTAGGGCCCGAGGAGCAATATGGCTACACCTTC
CASAVGPEEQYGYTF
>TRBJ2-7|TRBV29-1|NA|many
TGCAGCGTGAGAGGGGGACCCAGCTCCTACGAGCAGTACTTC
CSVRGGPSSYEQYF
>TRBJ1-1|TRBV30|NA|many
TGTGCCTGGAGTGTGGGGGGCAGGACTGAAGCTTTCTTT
CAWSVGGRTEAFF
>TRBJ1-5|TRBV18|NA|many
TGTGCCAGCTCACCACTCGAGGTTTCGAGAGATCAGCCCCAGCATTTT
CASSPLEVSRDQPQHF
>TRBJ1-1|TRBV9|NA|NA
TGTGCCAGCAGCCCAATAATAGGCACATGGGCTGAAGCTTTCTTT
CASSPIIGTWAEAFF
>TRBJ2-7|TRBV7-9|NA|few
TGTGCCAGCGTTTCACTAGGTTCCTACGAGCAGTACTTC
CASVSLGSYEQYF
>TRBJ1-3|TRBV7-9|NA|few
TGTGCCAGCAGGACCCCCGGGACGCCTGGAAACACCATATATTTT
CASRTPGTPGNTIYF
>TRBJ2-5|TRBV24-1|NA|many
TGTGCCACCAGTGATTTATCCTCGACCGAACAAGAGACCCAGTACTTC
CATSDLSSTEQETQYF
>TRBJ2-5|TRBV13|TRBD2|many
TGTGCCAGCAGCTTAGGGCTAGCGGGCCAAGAGACCCAGTACTTC
CASSLGLAGQETQYF
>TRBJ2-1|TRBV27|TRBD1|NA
TGTGCCAGCAGTTTATTAGCAGGGGGCGCGTACAATGAGCAGTTCTTC
CASSLLAGGAYNEQFF
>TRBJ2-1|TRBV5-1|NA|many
TGCGCCAGCAGCCTGGATAGCCGGAATGAGCAGTTCTTC
CASSLDSRNEQFF
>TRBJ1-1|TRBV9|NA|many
TGTGCCAGCAGCGTTAATCCGGGACCGCAAGTAGAAGCTTTCTTT
CASSVNPGPQVEAFF
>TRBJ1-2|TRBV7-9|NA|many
TGTGCCAGCAGCTTCGGAACGGGGCTCTATGGCTACACCTTC
CASSFGTGLYGYTF
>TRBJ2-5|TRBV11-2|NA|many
TGTGCCAGCAGCTTCGTTTACGGAGAGACCCAGTACTTC
CASSFVYGETQYF
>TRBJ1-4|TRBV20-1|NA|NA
TGCAGTGCTAGTACGCATACTAATGAAAAACTGTTTTTT
CSASTHTNEKLFF
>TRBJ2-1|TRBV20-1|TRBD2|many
TGCAGTGCGACTAGCGGGAGCTACAATGAGCAGTTCTTC
CSATSGSYNEQFF
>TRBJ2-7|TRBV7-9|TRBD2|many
TGTGCCAGCAGTTGGGGGGACTATGGGCCCGAGCAGTACTTC
CASSWGDYGPEQYF
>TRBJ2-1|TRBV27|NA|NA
TGTGCCACAGCAGGGGGGAATGAGCAGTTCTTC
CATAGGNEQFF
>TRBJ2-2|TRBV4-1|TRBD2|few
TGCGCCAGCGGACTAGCGGGAGAGTACGGGGAGCTGTTTTTT
CASGLAGEYGELFF
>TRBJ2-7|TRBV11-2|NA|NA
TGTGCCAGCAGCTTATCCGGTACCTACGAGCATTACTTC
CASSLSGTYEHYF
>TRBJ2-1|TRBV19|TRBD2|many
TGTGCCAGTAGTCACGGGGTCCAGCGGGAGTCCTACAATGAGCAGTTCTTC
CASSHGVQRESYNEQFF
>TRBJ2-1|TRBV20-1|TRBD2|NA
TGCAGTGCTACAACCCTGGTCCTAGCGGGAGAGGGAGATGAGCAGTTCTTC
CSATTLVLAGEGDEQFF
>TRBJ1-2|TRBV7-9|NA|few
TGTGCCAGCAGCTCATGGGCGGCCAATGGCTACACCTTC
CASSSWAANGYTF
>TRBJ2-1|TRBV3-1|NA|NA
TGTGGCAGCAGCCAAGAACAGGTCCTTTCCTACAATGAGCAGTTCTTC
CGSSQEQVLSYNEQFF
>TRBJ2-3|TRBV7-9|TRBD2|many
TGTGCCAGCAGCTTAGTGGCGGGAGGGCCCGGCACAGATACGCAGTATTTT
CASSLVAGGPGTDTQYF
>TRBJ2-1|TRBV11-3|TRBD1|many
TGTGCCAGCAGCTTACCGGGACAGGGTTTCGGTGAGCAGTTCTTC
CASSLPGQGFGEQFF
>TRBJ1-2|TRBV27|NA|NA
TGTGCCAGCAGTTTATCCTATTTAGATGGCTACACCTTC
CASSLSYLDGYTF
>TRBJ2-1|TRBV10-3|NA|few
TGTGCCATCAAGATAGCGGTCGTCTACAATGAGCAGTTCTTC
CAIKIAVVYNEQFF
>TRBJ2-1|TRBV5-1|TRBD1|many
TGCGCCAGCAGCGGGGACAGGGAGGCCTACAATGAGCAGTTCTTC
CASSGDREAYNEQFF
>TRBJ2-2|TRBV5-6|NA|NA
TGTGCCAGCAGCTTTACCAGGGAGCTGTTTTTT
CASSFTRELFF
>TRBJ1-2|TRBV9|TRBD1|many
TGTGCCAGCAGTCAACAGGGGGCTTCCGACTATGGCTACACCTTC
CASSQQGASDYGYTF
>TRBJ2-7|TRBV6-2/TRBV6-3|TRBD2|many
TGTGCCAGCAGTTACGAACTAGCGGGCTACGAGCAGTACTTC
CASSYELAGYEQYF
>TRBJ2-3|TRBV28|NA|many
TGTGCCAGCAGTTATCGACTCACAGATACGCAGTATTTT
CASSYRLTDTQYF